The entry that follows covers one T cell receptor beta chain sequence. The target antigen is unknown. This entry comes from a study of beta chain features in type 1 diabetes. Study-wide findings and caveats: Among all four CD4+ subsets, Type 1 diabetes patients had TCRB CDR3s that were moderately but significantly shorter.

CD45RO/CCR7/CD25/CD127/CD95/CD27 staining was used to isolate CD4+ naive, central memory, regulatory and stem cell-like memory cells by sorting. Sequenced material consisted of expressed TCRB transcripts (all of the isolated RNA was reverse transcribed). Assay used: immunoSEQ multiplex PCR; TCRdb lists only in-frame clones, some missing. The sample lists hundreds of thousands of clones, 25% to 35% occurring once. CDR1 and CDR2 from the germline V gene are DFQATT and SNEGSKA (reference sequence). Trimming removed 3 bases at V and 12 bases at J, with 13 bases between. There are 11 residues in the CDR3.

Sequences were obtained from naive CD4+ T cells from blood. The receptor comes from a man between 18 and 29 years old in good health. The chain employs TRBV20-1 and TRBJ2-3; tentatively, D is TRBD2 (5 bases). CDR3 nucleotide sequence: TGCAGTGCTAGGAGGGTCCTTTCTCAGTATTTT. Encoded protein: CSARRVLSQYF.